These 16 T cell receptor beta chains share one sample of origin, sequenced in a study of early T cells in non-severe SARS-CoV-2 infection. TCRdb analysed the 5' RACE reads with MiXCR anew, one entry per CDR3 protein. The sample includes 60,000 or so distinct CDR3 sequences, 8.5% to 12% of them seen just once. Sequenced input: whole blood. These receptors originate from an adult who was a healthcare worker with PCR-confirmed SARS-CoV-2 infection or an uninfected control (not recorded which).

This clonotype showed up many times. This rearrangement joins TRBV7-2 to TRBJ2-1; D ambiguous. V lost 2 bases, J lost 0 bases, and 8 bases lay in between. CDR1 is SGHTA, CDR2 FQGNSA, per germline. This CDR3 has 15 amino acids. The CDR3 sequence: CASSLRGSSYNEQFF. The CDR3 bases are TGTGCCAGCAGCTTAAGAGGTAGCTCCTACAATGAGCAGTTCTTC.

This clonotype was found many times. Sequence at one end of the junction differs from germline and may be a read error. The V call is TRBV5-6, the J call TRBJ1-1; D possibly corresponds to TRBD1 (5 bases). This CDR3 is 15 amino acids long. Germline V gene data show CDR1 as SGHDT and CDR2 as YYEEEE. The CDR3 nucleotides read TGTGCCAACAGCTTGGGTCAGGGCATCCGGACTGAAGCTTTCTTT. As protein: CANSLGQGIRTEAFF. Looking up the rest from reference TRBV5-6 and TRBJ1-1 gives the full variable domain: DAGVTQSPTHLIKTRGQQVTLRCSPKSGHDTVSWYQQALGQGPQFIFQYYEEEERQRGNFPDRFSGHQFPNYSSELNVNALLLGDSALYLCANSLGQGIRTEAFFGQGTRLTVV.

V and J are TRBV7-9 and TRBJ2-7, with D unclear. The germline V gene has CDR1 SEHNR and CDR2 FQNEAQ (reference sequence). The CDR3 runs 15 residues. With 6 bases removed from V and 1 base from J, the gap between germline ends came to 16 bases. The CDR3 is CASRYASDGSYEQYF. CDR3 DNA: TGTGCCAGCAGGTATGCATCGGACGGATCCTACGAGCAGTACTTC. Full variable domain (outside the CDR3, taken from reference TRBV7-9 and TRBJ2-7): DTGVSQNPRHKITKRGQNVTFRCDPISEHNRLYWYRQTLGQGPEFLTYFQNEAQLEKSRLLSDRFSAERPKGSFSTLEIQRTEQGDSAMYLCASRYASDGSYEQYFGPGTRLTVT.

This clonotype was picked up many times. Here the CDR3 DNA reads TGTGCCAGCAGCGTCCGGGCTGTTGGAGAAAAACTGTTTTTT. Its translation is CASSVRAVGEKLFF. The rearrangement links TRBV11-2 to TRBJ1-4, with D hard to call. V was clipped by 5 bases and J by 8 bases, with 15 bases between them. This CDR3 spans 14 amino acids. Looked up from germline, CDR1 is SGHAT and CDR2 is FQNNGV.

This clonotype occurred many times. V and J are TRBV7-9 and TRBJ2-4; tentatively, D is TRBD2 (5 bases). The CDR3 spans 15 residues. The germline V and J ends were trimmed by 0 bases and 8 bases, with 14 bases remaining between them. Germline CDR1 is SEHNR and CDR2 is FQNEAQ (reference sequence). The CDR3 loop is CASSLATGILHIQYF. The CDR3 coding sequence is TGTGCCAGCAGCTTAGCGACGGGGATTTTACACATTCAGTACTTC.

This clonotype has only a few counts. This chain connects TRBV7-2 to TRBJ2-1, with 7 positions matching TRBD2. V lost 4 bases to trimming and J lost 4 bases; unmatched junction nucleotides: 7. The CDR3 has 15 amino acids. Germline V gene data show CDR1 as SGHTA and CDR2 as FQGNSA. CDR3 in DNA: TGTGCCAGCAGCTCCCTGGGGGGGGTGTACAATGAGCAGTTCTTC. It encodes CASSSLGGVYNEQFF. Variable domain in full (rest from reference TRBV7-2 and TRBJ2-1): GAGVSQSPSNKVTEKGKDVELRCDPISGHTALYWYRQSLGQGLEFLIYFQGNSAPDKSGLPSDRFSAERTGGSVSTLTIQRTQQEDSAVYLCASSSLGGVYNEQFFGPGTRLTVL.

The chain carries TRBV3-1 and TRBJ1-2; 7 positions agree with TRBD1. CDR1 and CDR2 from the germline V gene are LGHDT and YNNKEL (reference sequence). V lost 4 bases to trimming and J lost 8 bases; unmatched junction nucleotides: 19. The CDR3 runs 17 residues. In DNA form, the CDR3 reads TGTGCCAGCAGCCGTCTCCGGGACAGTGGATTTTACGACGGCTACACCTTC. This translates into CASSRLRDSGFYDGYTF.

V usage is TRBV18 and J usage is TRBJ2-3; the match to TRBD1 covers 9 bases. The germline CDR1 and CDR2 sequences are KGHSH and LQKENI. The CDR3 runs to 14 residues. The trim removed 8 bases at V and 3 bases at J, leaving 6 bases unmatched. CDR3 sequence: CASRTGGQTDTQYF. The CDR3 DNA is TGTGCCAGCCGAACAGGGGGCCAAACAGATACGCAGTATTTT.

The chain employs TRBV7-8 and TRBJ1-2; TRBD1 agrees at 8 bases. Germline V gene sequence: CDR1 SGHVS, CDR2 FQNEAQ. The CDR3 covers 14 residues. The junction had 5 bases not matched to a gene; V was cut back by 4 bases and J by 4 bases. The CDR3 bases are TGTGCCAGCAGCTACGACAGGGGTGGCTATGGCTACACCTTC. It yields the protein CASSYDRGGYGYTF.

This clonotype was found a few times. The chain carries TRBV2 and TRBJ2-7; TRBD2 might be the D (7 bases). V was trimmed by 5 bases and J by 2 bases, leaving 13 bases between them. There are 14 residues in the CDR3. CDR1 is SNHLY and CDR2 is FYNNEI in the germline V gene. CDR3 coding DNA: TGTGCCAGCAGTTTGAGGGGGGGGCCCTACGAGCAGTACTTC. It codes for CASSLRGGPYEQYF.

This clonotype was picked up a small number of times. The gene calls are TRBV7-3 and TRBJ2-1; the match to TRBD1 covers 8 bases. Trimming at V came to 5 bases and at J to 4 bases, leaving 10 bases not matched to a gene. The CDR3 length is 16 residues. The germline gives CDR1 SGHTA, CDR2 FQGTGA. The CDR3 here is CASSTQAQGDYNEQFF. The CDR3 nucleotides read TGTGCCAGCAGCACTCAGGCACAGGGGGATTACAATGAGCAGTTCTTC.

In this sample, this clonotype turned up many times. The CDR3 here is CASRGVSYNEQFF. CDR3 DNA: TGTGCCAGCCGGGGGGTCTCCTACAATGAGCAGTTCTTC. This chain joins TRBV19 and TRBJ2-1; 7 bases align to TRBD2. This CDR3 contains 13 residues. V was clipped by 9 bases and J by 0 bases; unmatched bases: 2. CDR1 is LNHDA and CDR2 is SQIVND in the germline V gene (reference sequence).

This clonotype has just a few counts. The chain links TRBV7-2 to TRBJ2-5; no clear D. V was cut by 5 bases and J by 1 base, with 5 bases left in between. This CDR3 is 12 amino acids long. Germline V gene data show CDR1 as SGHTA and CDR2 as FQGNSA. In DNA form, the CDR3 reads TGTGCCAGCAGCCCCGTCCAAGAGACCCAGTACTTC. It is translated as CASSPVQETQYF.

The chain carries TRBV5-1 and TRBJ2-2, with unresolved D. V lost 3 bases, J lost 1 base, and 4 bases lay in between. The CDR3 is made up of 13 amino acids. CDR1 and CDR2 from the germline V gene are SGHRS and YFSETQ. CDR3 protein: CASSYLNTGELFF. DNA of the CDR3: TGCGCCAGCAGCTATTTGAACACCGGGGAGCTGTTTTTT.

The chain couples TRBV19 to TRBJ2-2; D call uncertain. Between the trimmed V and J ends, which lost 5 bases and 7 bases, there was a span of 5 bases. In germline, CDR1 is LNHDA, CDR2 SQIVND (reference sequence). This CDR3 has 11 residues. The CDR3, as DNA: TGTGCCAGTAGTTCCGACGGGGAGCTGTTTTTT. Protein sequence: CASSSDGELFF.

This clonotype was detected a few times. V and J are TRBV7-2 and TRBJ2-1, with 11 bases fitting TRBD1. CDR1 and CDR2 from the germline V gene are SGHTA and FQGNSA. The CDR3 loop spans 15 amino acids. V lost 4 bases to trimming and J lost 7 bases; unmatched junction nucleotides: 6. The CDR3 loop reads CASSSRDRGVNEQFF. The CDR3 bases are TGTGCCAGCAGCTCCCGGGACAGGGGGGTAAATGAGCAGTTCTTC. The full variable domain, completed using reference TRBV7-2 and TRBJ2-1, is GAGVSQSPSNKVTEKGKDVELRCDPISGHTALYWYRQSLGQGLEFLIYFQGNSAPDKSGLPSDRFSAERTGGSVSTLTIQRTQQEDSAVYLCASSSRDRGVNEQFFGPGTRLTVL.